This T cell receptor (beta chain) was observed in a study of beta chain features in type 1 diabetes. General study points: Shortening of TCRB CDR3s, moderate but significant, appeared in all four CD4+ subsets of Type 1 diabetes patients. Shorter templates might be favored by PCR, equally in patients and controls.

Germline V gene lookup returns CDR1 SGHVS and CDR2 FQNEAQ. V shed 3 bases and J shed 1 base, with 6 bases lying between them. CDR3 length: 13 residues. The isolated RNA, all of it, was reverse transcribed, so expressed TCRB transcripts were what got sequenced. Only in-frame clones appear in the TCRdb table, and some are missing; sequencing was by immunoSEQ multiplex PCR. The top ten hold less than 0.5% of the sample, which has 150,000 to 190,000 clones, under 13% seen once. Sorting of CD4+ naive, central memory, regulatory and stem cell-like memory cells was performed via CD45RO/CCR7/CD25/CD127/CD95/CD27. On this clone: As yet, its antigen is unknown.

The chain combines TRBV7-8 with TRBJ1-2, with D uncertain. The source of this sequence is a young man with type 1 diabetes. Sequencing was performed on central memory CD4+ T cells from blood. The CDR3, as DNA: TGTGCCAGCAGCTTTGAGAATAACTATGGCTACACCTTC. It codes for CASSFENNYGYTF.